The entry below describes one T cell receptor beta chain. Its target is unknown. Per germline, CDR1 SEHNR and CDR2 FQNEAQ (reference sequence). V gave up 4 bases and J gave up 5 bases; unmatched junction bases: 7. CDR3 length: 15 amino acids. This specimen comes from a study of early stage breast cancer tumors. General observations from the study: Blood repertoires resembled normal breast more than tumor.

The protocol was immunoSEQ multiplex PCR, while the TCRdb copy is restricted to in-frame clones and leaves out a portion. The sample shows tens of thousands of clones, around 70% of them seen only once. The sequence was collected from a person aged 45 to 60 with breast cancer. Sample: blood. This rearrangement joins TRBV7-9 to TRBJ2-3; 9 bases align to TRBD2. The CDR3 is CASSSLAGVGDTQYF. The CDR3 nucleotides read TGTGCCAGCAGCTCCTTAGCGGGAGTAGGAGATACGCAGTATTTT.